This TCR beta chain stems from a study of blood T cell repertoires in COVID-19. Across the whole study: Samples of COVID-19 (acute and convalescent) were obtained from the United States, Italy and Spain.

The germline V gene has CDR1 LGHNT and CDR2 FRNRAP. V was clipped by 2 bases and J by 5 bases; unmatched bases: 3. This CDR3 has 15 amino acids. This clone was detected once. As processed by the authors: Estimates of nucleated cell counts were drawn from the amplification of reference gene primers. The assay was immunoSEQ multiplex PCR, and TCRdb's table has in-frame clones only and misses some. V and J calls and clone size are those listed in that table; D and trimming were worked out from the DNA. The repertoire holds hundreds of thousands of clones, with approximately 90% as singletons. The receptor comes from a woman aged 40 to 49 who had recovered from COVID-19. The chain is built from TRBV12-5 and TRBJ2-5, with 12 bases fitting TRBD1. The sequenced material came from peripheral blood. The CDR3 DNA is TGTGCTAGTGGTTTGTGGGACAGGGGGCGGGAGACCCAGTACTTC. It is translated as CASGLWDRGRETQYF.